This T cell receptor beta chain was recorded in a study of T cells in localized non-small cell lung cancer. TCRdb keeps only in-frame clones here, not all; method: immunoSEQ multiplex PCR. The sample has about 21,000 clones, around 90% seen once. The CDR3 runs 13 residues. Germline V CDR1 and CDR2: SGHAT, FQNNGV. Trimming removed 3 bases from V and 5 bases from J, with 10 bases in between. The V gene is TRBV11-2, the J gene TRBJ2-5, with D possibly matching TRBD1 (5 bases). This sequence was found in a male donor at least 60 years old with stage II lung adenocarcinoma. Here the sequenced sample was peripheral blood mononuclear cells, taken before any cancer treatment. The CDR3 DNA reads TGTGCCAGCAGCTTTAGGGGATGGGAGACCCAGTACTTC. Encoded protein: CASSFRGWETQYF.